Sequencing of this T cell receptor beta chain was carried out in a study of blood T cells in healthy people across ages. General study findings and limits: Investigators treated diversity estimates from one million T cells as underestimates. Greater diversity and more naive CD4+ cells were seen in long-lived donors than in aged donors.

Total RNA was isolated from each sample in quantities of at least 6 micrograms. As to this clonotype: What it binds is unknown. A much larger clonotype is one base distant, so this may be a read error.

The second PCR ran about 6 to 11 cycles with a sample-barcoded 5' primer and J-beta primers. Each CDR3 protein is one row after TCRdb ran MiXCR on the 5' RACE reads. The sample consists of 700,000 to 1,000,000 distinct CDR3 sequences, around two fifths of them appearing once. Germline loops: CDR1 MGHRA, CDR2 YSYEKL. CDR3 size: 15 residues. The genes are TRBV4-1 and TRBJ2-4; no reliable D call. Sequencing was done on a sample of blood. This sequence originates from a man aged 55 to 70 in good health. The CDR3 protein is CAGSQASGPENIQYF. CDR3 DNA sequence: TGCGCCGGCAGCCAAGCGTCGGGCCCGGAAAACATTCAGTACTTC.